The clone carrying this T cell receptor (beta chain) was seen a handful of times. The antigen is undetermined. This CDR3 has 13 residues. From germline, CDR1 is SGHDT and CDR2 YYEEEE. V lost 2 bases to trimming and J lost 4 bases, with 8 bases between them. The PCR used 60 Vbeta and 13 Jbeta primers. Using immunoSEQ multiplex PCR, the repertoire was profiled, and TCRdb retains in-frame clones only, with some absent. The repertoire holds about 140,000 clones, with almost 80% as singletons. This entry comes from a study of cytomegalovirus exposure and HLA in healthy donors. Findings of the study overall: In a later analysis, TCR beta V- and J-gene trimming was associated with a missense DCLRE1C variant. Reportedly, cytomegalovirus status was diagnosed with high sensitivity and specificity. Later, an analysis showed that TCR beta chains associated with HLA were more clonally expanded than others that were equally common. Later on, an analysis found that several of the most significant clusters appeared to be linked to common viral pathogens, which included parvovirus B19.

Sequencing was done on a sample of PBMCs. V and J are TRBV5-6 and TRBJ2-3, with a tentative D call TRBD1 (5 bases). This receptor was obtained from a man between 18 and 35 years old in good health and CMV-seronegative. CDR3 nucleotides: TGTGCCAGCAGCTTACAAGGGGCAGATACGCAGTATTTT. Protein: CASSLQGADTQYF.